The 19 T cell receptor beta chains below come from one sample, sequenced in a study of T cell responses to AZD1222 COVID-19 vaccine. Repertoires were generated with immunoSEQ multiplex PCR, while TCRdb's copy carries only in-frame clones and drops some. The repertoire has around 130,000 clones, roughly 92% of them found once; the top ten carry roughly 1%. Sequencing used peripheral blood, obtained 28 days after the second AZD1222 dose. These TCRs come from an adult who received the AZD1222 COVID-19 vaccine.

The chain uses TRBV11-2 and TRBJ2-7; tentatively, D is TRBD1 (6 bases). The CDR3 is 13 residues long. Germline assignment: CDR1 SGHAT and CDR2 FQNNGV. V shed 10 bases and J shed 4 bases, with 17 bases lying between them. CDR3 sequence reads: CATSDSRTYEQYF. The CDR3 DNA follows: TGTGCCACCTCGGACAGTCGAACTTACGAGCAGTACTTC.

V is TRBV6-5 and J is TRBJ1-2; possible D gene TRBD1, 5 bases. CDR3 length: 13 amino acids. Trimming took off 2 bases at V and 8 bases at J, with 12 bases between the two ends. Germline V lookup: CDR1 MNHEY, CDR2 SVGAGI. The CDR3 sequence is CASSYIQGQGYTF. The CDR3 region has the DNA TGTGCCAGCAGTTACATCCAGGGCCAAGGCTACACCTTC.

This clone has a handful of counts. The genes are TRBV19 and TRBJ1-4; D is possibly TRBD1 (5 bases). V lost 3 bases to trimming and J lost 0 bases, with 8 bases between them. Looked up from germline, CDR1 is LNHDA and CDR2 is SQIVND (reference sequence). This CDR3 spans 15 amino acids. The CDR3 region is CASSIGDATNEKLFF. In DNA, the CDR3 is TGTGCCAGTAGTATTGGGGACGCAACTAATGAAAAACTGTTTTTT.

J is TRBJ2-1 and V is TRBV6-1; TRBD1 agrees at 7 bases. V was clipped by 3 bases and J by 6 bases; unmatched bases: 2. The CDR3 spans 13 residues. Germline V gene data show CDR1 as MNHNS and CDR2 as SASEGT. The CDR3, as DNA: TGTGCCAGCAGTGACGCAGGGGGCAATGAGCAGTTCTTC. It specifies CASSDAGGNEQFF.

For this clone: The junction departs from the called germline gene at one end, perhaps through a read error. V usage is TRBV7-2 and J usage is TRBJ2-3; weak D call: TRBD2 (6 bases). There are 15 residues in the CDR3. CDR1 SGHTA and CDR2 FQGNSA come from the germline V gene. The CDR3 bases are TGTGCCAGCAACTTACGTGGGGGGAGCACAGATACGCAGTATTTT. Its translation is CASNLRGGSTDTQYF.

This chain links TRBV4-2 with TRBJ1-3, with 9 positions matching TRBD1. This CDR3 has 15 amino acids. Trimming cost V 7 bases and J 4 bases; bases outside gene matches: 8. Germline CDR1 is LGHNA and CDR2 is YNFKEQ. CDR3: CASNLRQGEGNTIYF. DNA for the CDR3: TGTGCCAGCAACCTAAGACAGGGGGAAGGAAACACCATATATTTT.

The chain recombines TRBV14 with TRBJ2-2, with 8 bases matching TRBD1. V trimming: 2 bases; J trimming: 1 base; junction bases outside the gene matches: 3. The CDR3 contains 16 residues. Germline V gene sequence: CDR1 SGHDN, CDR2 FVKESK. The CDR3 DNA follows: TGTGCCAGCAGCCAATTGACAGGGGTGAACACCGGGGAGCTGTTTTTT. Its protein is CASSQLTGVNTGELFF.

The chain has TRBV24-1 and TRBJ2-1; D remains ambiguous. Germline V gives CDR1 KGHDR, CDR2 SFDVKD. CDR3 length equals 16 residues. Deletions cut 0 bases from V and 0 bases from J, with 8 bases between. The CDR3, as DNA: TGTGCCACCAGTGATTTGGCGTCGAGCTCCTACAATGAGCAGTTCTTC. Translating gives CATSDLASSSYNEQFF.

The chain recombines TRBV27 with TRBJ1-3, with no clear D. The CDR3 has 14 residues. Germline loops: CDR1 MNHEY, CDR2 SMNVEV (reference sequence). V was pared by 5 bases and J by 0 bases, with 8 bases between. The CDR3 region is CASSPVPSGNTIYF. In nucleotides, the CDR3 is TGTGCCAGCAGTCCCGTACCCTCTGGAAACACCATATATTTT.

Concerning this clone: Compared with germline, one end of the junction differs, possibly owing to a read error. The chain recombines TRBV19 with TRBJ1-2, with D uncertain. Germline V gives CDR1 LNHDA, CDR2 SQIVND (reference sequence). This CDR3 spans 11 amino acids. CDR3 sequence: CATGRGGGYAF. The DNA of the CDR3 is TGTGCCACCGGCCGTGGCGGTGGCTACGCCTTC.

The chain joins TRBV29-1 to TRBJ2-5, with 11 bases that match TRBD1. From germline, CDR1 is SQVTM and CDR2 ANQGSEA. This CDR3 is built from 14 residues. V dropped 7 bases and J dropped 1; count of bases not matched to a gene: 5. This chain's CDR3 is CSGRDRGGQETQYF. In nucleotides, the CDR3 is TGCAGCGGAAGGGACAGGGGGGGCCAAGAGACCCAGTACTTC.

The rearrangement uses TRBV11-2 and TRBJ1-1, with D perhaps TRBD1 (6 bases). Germline V gene lookup returns CDR1 SGHAT and CDR2 FQNNGV. Between the trimmed V and J ends, which lost 1 base and 11 bases, there was a span of 14 bases. The CDR3 has 13 residues. CDR3 nucleotide sequence: TGTGCCAGCAGCTTAGGCGGACAGTCAACGGCTTTCTTT. This sequence encodes CASSLGGQSTAFF.

The chain uses TRBV4-2 and TRBJ1-2, with TRBD1 matching over 8 bases. The V gene end was trimmed by 4 bases and the J gene end by 3 bases; junction bases not matched to a gene: 7. CDR1 is LGHNA, CDR2 YNFKEQ, per germline. The CDR3 extends over 15 amino acids. The CDR3 coding sequence is TGTGCCAGCAGCCTATCGACAGGGGCGGACTATGGCTACACCTTC. Protein sequence: CASSLSTGADYGYTF.

The rearrangement uses TRBV6-7 and TRBJ1-6; D unresolved. TRBV6-7 is filed as an ORF, its function uncertain. Trimming removed 9 bases at V and 9 bases at J, with 18 bases between. The CDR3 covers 14 residues. The CDR3 bases are TGTGCCAGGGCCTCTAGTGTCGAGGGTTCACCCCTCCACTTT. Protein sequence: CARASSVEGSPLHF.

This clone was counted a few times. The chain uses TRBV3-1 (or the pseudogene TRBV3-2) and TRBJ2-3; 12 bases match TRBD2. Germline-derived CDR1 and CDR2 are LGHDT and YNNKEL (reference sequence). The CDR3 is 19 amino acids. Trimming removed 0 bases from V and 1 base from J; junction bases left unmatched: 8. The CDR3 loop reads CASSQDPLAGGLCTDTQYF. The CDR3 nucleotides read TGTGCCAGCAGCCAAGATCCGCTAGCGGGGGGGCTTTGCACAGATACGCAGTATTTT.

The CDR3 region has the DNA TGTGCCAGCAGCCAACAGGGTCTAGTAGAGACCCAGTACTTC. It is translated as CASSQQGLVETQYF. This chain links TRBV3-1 (or the pseudogene TRBV3-2) with TRBJ2-5; TRBD1 is a possible D gene (5 bases). Trimming shortened V by 2 bases and J by 4 bases, and 11 bases separated the two germline ends. The germline CDR1 and CDR2 sequences are LGHDT and YNNKEL (reference sequence). The CDR3 consists of 14 residues.

The rearrangement uses TRBV7-2 and TRBJ1-5; weak D call: TRBD1 (6 bases). V was cut by 5 bases and J by 7 bases, with 21 bases left in between. Germline values: CDR1 SGHTA, CDR2 FQGNSA. CDR3 length: 16 amino acids. CDR3 DNA: TGTGCCAGCAGCAACCTCCTCGGGGGGGCCCGGCAGCCCCAGCATTTT. Translated, it gives CASSNLLGGARQPQHF.

The V gene is TRBV19, the J gene TRBJ1-2; D remains unclear. The germline V and J ends were trimmed by 7 bases and 3 bases, with 12 bases remaining between them. CDR1 and CDR2 (germline): LNHDA, SQIVND (reference sequence). The CDR3 runs to 13 residues. The CDR3 DNA is TGTGCCAGTACCCCGACACGCGACTATGGCTACACCTTC. Its protein is CASTPTRDYGYTF.

The gene calls are TRBV19 and TRBJ1-2; 7 bases fit TRBD1. V lost 3 bases and J lost 2; bases outside the gene matches: 21. This CDR3 has 20 residues. The V gene's germline CDR1 is LNHDA and CDR2 SQIVND (reference sequence). DNA for the CDR3: TGTGCCAGTAGTATCGGGAGGACAGGCTTGAGAGGGCGGTTCAACTATGGCTACACCTTC. Encoded protein: CASSIGRTGLRGRFNYGYTF. The complete variable domain, with remaining parts taken from reference TRBV19 and TRBJ1-2, reads DGGITQSPKYLFRKEGQNVTLSCEQNLNHDAMYWYRQDPGQGLRLIYYSQIVNDFQKGDIAEGYSVSREKKESFPLTVTSAQKNPTAFYLCASSIGRTGLRGRFNYGYTFGSGTRLTVV.